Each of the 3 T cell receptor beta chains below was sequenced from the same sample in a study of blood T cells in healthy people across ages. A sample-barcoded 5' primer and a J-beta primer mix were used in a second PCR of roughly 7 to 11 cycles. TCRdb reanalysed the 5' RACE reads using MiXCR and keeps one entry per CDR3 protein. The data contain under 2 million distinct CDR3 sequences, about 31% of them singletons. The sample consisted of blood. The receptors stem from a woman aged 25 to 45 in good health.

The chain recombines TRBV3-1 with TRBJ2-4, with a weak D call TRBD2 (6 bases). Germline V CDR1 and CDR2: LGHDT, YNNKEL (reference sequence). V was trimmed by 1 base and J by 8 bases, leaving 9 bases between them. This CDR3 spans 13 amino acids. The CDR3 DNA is TGTGCCAGCAGCCAAGCGGGAGCCGACATTCAGTACTTC. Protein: CASSQAGADIQYF.

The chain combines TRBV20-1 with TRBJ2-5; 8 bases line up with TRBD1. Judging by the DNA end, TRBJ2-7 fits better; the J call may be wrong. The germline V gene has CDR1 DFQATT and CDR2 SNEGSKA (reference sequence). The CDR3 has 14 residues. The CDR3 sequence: CSAREAGGLYEQYF. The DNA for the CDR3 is TGCAGTGCTAGAGAAGCAGGGGGCCTTTACGAGCAGTACTTC.

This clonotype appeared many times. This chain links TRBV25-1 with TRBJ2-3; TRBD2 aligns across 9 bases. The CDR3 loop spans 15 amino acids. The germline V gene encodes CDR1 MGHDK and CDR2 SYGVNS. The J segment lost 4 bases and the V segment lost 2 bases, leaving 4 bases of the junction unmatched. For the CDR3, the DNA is TGTGCCAGCAGTGAAAGAGCGGGGGGTCCAGATACGCAGTATTTT. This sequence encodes CASSERAGGPDTQYF.